The clone carrying this TCR beta chain was found a few times. The sample originates from a study of CD8 T cells in ankylosing spondylitis. The CDR3 is made up of 16 amino acids. V dropped 4 bases and J dropped 3; count of bases not matched to a gene: 11. Germline CDR1 is SGHRS and CDR2 is YFSETQ. For TCR beta, libraries came from quantitative 5'-RACE with molecular barcodes. TCRdb processed the 5' RACE reads anew with MiXCR; each CDR3 protein has one entry. This table has about 240,000 distinct CDR3 sequences, about 10% appearing once. The rearrangement uses TRBV5-1 and TRBJ2-5; 8 bases align to TRBD1. Sequencing was performed on blood, either unsorted or a sorted T cell fraction (not recorded which). The source of this sequence is a male donor with ankylosing spondylitis or in good health (not recorded which). CDR3 amino acids: CASSPQGALGKETQYF. The CDR3 DNA sequence: TGCGCCAGCAGCCCTCAGGGGGCGCTTGGTAAAGAGACCCAGTACTTC.